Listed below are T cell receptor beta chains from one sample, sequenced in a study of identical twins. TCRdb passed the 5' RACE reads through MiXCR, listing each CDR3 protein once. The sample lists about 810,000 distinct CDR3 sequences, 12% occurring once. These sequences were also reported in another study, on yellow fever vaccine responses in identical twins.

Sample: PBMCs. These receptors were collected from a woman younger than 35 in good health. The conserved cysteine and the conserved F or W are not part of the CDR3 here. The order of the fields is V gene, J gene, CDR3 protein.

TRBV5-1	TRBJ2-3	ASSLGGQGLSSTDTQY
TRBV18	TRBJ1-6	ASSPENYNSPLH
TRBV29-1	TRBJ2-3	SVRGTPGDTQY
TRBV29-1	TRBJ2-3	SCPTSGLTDTQY
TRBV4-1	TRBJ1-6	ASSPGTGFSPLH
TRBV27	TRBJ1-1	ASSLRTFTEAF
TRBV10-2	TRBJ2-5	ASSESSRAIKETQY
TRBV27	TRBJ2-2	ASTLSVRGRNTGELF
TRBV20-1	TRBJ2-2	SAKVDTGELF
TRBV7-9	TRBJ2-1	ASSLAGTPYNEQF
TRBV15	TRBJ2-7	ATSNKRELAGGPECYEQY
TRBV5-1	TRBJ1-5	ASSPGGEDNQPQH